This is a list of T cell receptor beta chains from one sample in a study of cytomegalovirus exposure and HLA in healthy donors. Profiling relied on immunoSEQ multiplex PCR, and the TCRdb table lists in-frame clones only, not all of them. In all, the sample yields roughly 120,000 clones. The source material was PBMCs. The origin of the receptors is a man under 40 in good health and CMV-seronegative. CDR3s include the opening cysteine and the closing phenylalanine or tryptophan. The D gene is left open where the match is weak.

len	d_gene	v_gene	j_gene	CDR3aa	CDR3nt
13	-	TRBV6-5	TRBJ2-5	CATLRPGGETQYF	TGTGCCACCCTTCGGCCGGGTGGAGAGACCCAGTACTTC
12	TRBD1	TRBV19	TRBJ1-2	CASSQGDYGYTF	TGTGCCAGTAGTCAGGGGGACTATGGCTACACCTTC
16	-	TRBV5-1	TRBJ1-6	CASSLAEMGSVAPLHF	TGCGCCAGCAGCTTGGCCGAAATGGGGAGTGTCGCACCCCTCCACTTT
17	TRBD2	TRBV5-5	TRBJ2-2	CASSPMAGEVPTGELFF	TGTGCCAGCAGCCCCATGGCGGGGGAGGTCCCAACCGGGGAGCTGTTTTTT
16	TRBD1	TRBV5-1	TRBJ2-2	CASTIQAGGHTGELFF	TGCGCCAGCACAATTCAAGCAGGGGGCCACACCGGGGAGCTGTTTTTT
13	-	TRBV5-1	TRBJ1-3	CASSMDPGTPSNF	TGCGCCAGCAGCATGGACCCGGGTACCCCATCGAATTTT
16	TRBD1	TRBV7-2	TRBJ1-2	CASSLARPGGAPGYTF	TGTGCCAGCAGCTTAGCCCGGCCAGGGGGCGCTCCTGGCTACACCTTC
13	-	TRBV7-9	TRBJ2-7	CASTQTVDYEQYF	TGTGCCAGCACCCAGACAGTAGACTACGAGCAGTACTTC
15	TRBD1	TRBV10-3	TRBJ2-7	CAISESQQGAYEQYF	TGTGCCATCAGTGAGTCTCAACAGGGGGCCTACGAGCAGTACTTC
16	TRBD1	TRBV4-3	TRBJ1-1	CASSQGTGQRNTEAFF	TGCGCCAGCAGCCAAGGAACGGGACAGCGGAACACTGAAGCTTTCTTT
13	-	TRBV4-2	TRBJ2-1	CASSQAQEGEQFF	TGTGCCAGCAGCCAAGCCCAGGAGGGTGAGCAGTTCTTC
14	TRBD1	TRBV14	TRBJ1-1	CASSQGTGGFGAFF	TGTGCCAGCAGCCAAGGGACAGGGGGTTTTGGGGCTTTCTTT
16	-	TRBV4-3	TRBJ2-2	CASSQLAAGITGELFF	TGCGCCAGCAGCCAGCTGGCTGCCGGGATCACCGGGGAGCTGTTTTTT
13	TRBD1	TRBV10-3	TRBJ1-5	CAISGTGNQPQHF	TGTGCCATCAGCGGGACAGGTAATCAGCCCCAGCATTTT
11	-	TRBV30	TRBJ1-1	CAWSADTEAFF	TGTGCCTGGAGTGCGGACACTGAAGCTTTCTTT
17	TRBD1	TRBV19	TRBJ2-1	CASSIWGGDRGINEQFF	TGTGCCAGTAGTATATGGGGGGGGGACAGGGGAATCAATGAGCAGTTCTTC
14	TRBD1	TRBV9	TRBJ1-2	CASSVGQGNYGYTF	TGTGCCAGCAGCGTTGGACAGGGAAACTATGGCTACACCTTC
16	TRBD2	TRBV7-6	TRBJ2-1	CASSSRGSGGANEQFF	TGTGCCAGCAGCTCCCGGGGGAGCGGGGGGGCAAATGAGCAGTTCTTC
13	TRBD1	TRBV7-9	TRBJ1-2	CASSLGQLYGYTF	TGTGCCAGCAGCTTGGGACAGCTCTATGGCTACACCTTC
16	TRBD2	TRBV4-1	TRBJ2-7	CASSQDSGGNDYEQYF	TGCGCCAGCAGCCAGGATAGCGGGGGGAACGACTACGAGCAGTACTTC
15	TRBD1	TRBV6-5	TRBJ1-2	CASSYRDRGDYGYTF	TGTGCCAGCAGTTACCGGGACAGGGGGGACTATGGCTACACCTTC
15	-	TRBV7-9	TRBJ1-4	CASSLSWGDSEKLFF	TGTGCCAGCAGCCTTAGTTGGGGGGATTCTGAAAAACTGTTTTTT
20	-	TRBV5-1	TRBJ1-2	CAGTIRRGTARGLANYGYTF	TGCGCCGGCACTATAAGGAGGGGCACAGCCCGGGGGTTAGCTAACTATGGCTACACCTTC
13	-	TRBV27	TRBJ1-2	CASSPLGDYGYTF	TGTGCCAGCAGTCCTCTAGGGGACTATGGCTACACCTTC
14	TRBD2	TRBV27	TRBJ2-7	CASSRRGGLYEQYF	TGTGCCAGCAGTAGACGCGGGGGACTGTACGAGCAGTACTTC
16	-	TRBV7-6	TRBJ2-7	CASSRAGLRGWYEQYF	TGTGCCAGCAGCCGCGCGGGACTCCGGGGGTGGTACGAGCAGTACTTC
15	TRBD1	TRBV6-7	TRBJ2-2	CATQARDRNTGELFF	TGTGCCACCCAGGCCCGGGACAGGAACACCGGGGAGCTGTTTTTT
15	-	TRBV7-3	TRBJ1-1	CASSRTQGMNTEAFF	TGTGCCAGCAGCCGAACCCAGGGCATGAACACTGAAGCTTTCTTT
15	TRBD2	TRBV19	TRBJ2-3	CAISSGGGGTDTQYF	TGTGCCATCTCGAGCGGGGGCGGTGGCACAGATACGCAGTATTTT
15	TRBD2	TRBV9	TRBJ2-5	CASSVGTSGSETQYF	TGTGCCAGCAGCGTAGGCACTAGCGGATCAGAGACCCAGTACTTC
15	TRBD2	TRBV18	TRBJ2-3	CASSPQRGKTDTQYF	TGTGCCAGCTCACCCCAGCGGGGGAAAACAGATACGCAGTATTTT
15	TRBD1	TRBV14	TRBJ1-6	CASSLGQGAYSPLHF	TGTGCCAGCAGCCTCGGACAGGGGGCGTATTCACCCCTCCACTTT
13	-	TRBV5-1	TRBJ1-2	CASSLSRDAGYTF	TGCGCCAGCAGCTTGTCGCGGGACGCCGGCTACACCTTC
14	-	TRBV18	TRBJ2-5	CASSPRTDQETQYF	TGTGCCAGCTCGCCACGGACAGACCAAGAGACCCAGTACTTC
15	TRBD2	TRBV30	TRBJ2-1	CAWSAGLAGYNEQFF	TGTGCCTGGAGTGCCGGACTAGCGGGGTACAATGAGCAGTTCTTC
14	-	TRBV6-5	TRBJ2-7	CASRRGTGGVEQYF	TGTGCCAGCAGAAGAGGGACGGGGGGCGTCGAGCAGTACTTC
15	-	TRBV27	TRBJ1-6	CASSFRRVENSPLHF	TGTGCCAGCAGTTTTAGACGGGTCGAAAATTCACCCCTCCACTTT
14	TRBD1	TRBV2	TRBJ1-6	CASRLGQGNSPLHF	TGTGCCAGCAGGCTAGGACAGGGGAATTCACCCCTCCACTTT
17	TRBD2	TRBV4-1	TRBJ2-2	CASSQAGLAGGTGELFF	TGCGCCAGCAGCCAAGCCGGACTAGCGGGGGGTACCGGGGAGCTGTTTTTT
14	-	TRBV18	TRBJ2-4	CASSPPGGRDIQYF	TGTGCCAGCTCACCACCAGGAGGACGGGACATTCAGTACTTC